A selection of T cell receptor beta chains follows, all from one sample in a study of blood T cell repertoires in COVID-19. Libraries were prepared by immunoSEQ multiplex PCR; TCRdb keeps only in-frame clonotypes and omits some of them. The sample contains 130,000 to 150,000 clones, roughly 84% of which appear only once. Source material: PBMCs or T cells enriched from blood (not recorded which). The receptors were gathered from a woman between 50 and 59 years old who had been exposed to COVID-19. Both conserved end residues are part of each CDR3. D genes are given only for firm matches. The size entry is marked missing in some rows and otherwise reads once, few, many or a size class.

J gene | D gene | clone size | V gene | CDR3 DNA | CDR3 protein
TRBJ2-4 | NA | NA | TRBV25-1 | TGTGCCAGCAGTGAATTACAACCATCGGGGGACATTCAGTACTTC | CASSELQPSGDIQYF
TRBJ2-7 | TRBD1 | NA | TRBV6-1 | TGTGCCAGCAGTGATTGGGGACAGTCCTACGAGCAGTACTTC | CASSDWGQSYEQYF
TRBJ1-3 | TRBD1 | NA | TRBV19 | TGTGCCAGTAGGGATCGGACAGGGTCCCTCTCTGGAAACACCATATATTTT | CASRDRTGSLSGNTIYF
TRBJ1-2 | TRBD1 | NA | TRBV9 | TGTGCCAGCAGCCGTGGGACAGGGAGCTATGGCTACACCTTC | CASSRGTGSYGYTF
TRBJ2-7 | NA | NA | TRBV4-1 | TGCGCCAGCAGCCAAGCGTCCTCTCGGAGCTCCTACGAGCAGTACTTC | CASSQASSRSSYEQYF
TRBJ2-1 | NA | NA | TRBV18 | TGTGCCAGCTCACCGGACTACTCCTACAATGAGCAGTTCTTC | CASSPDYSYNEQFF
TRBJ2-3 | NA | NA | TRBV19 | TGTGCCACTTGGAGCGAATTCACAGATACGCAGTATTTT | CATWSEFTDTQYF
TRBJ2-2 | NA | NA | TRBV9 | TGTGCCAGCAGCGACCAGGGGCTTGGCGGGGAGCTGTTTTTT | CASSDQGLGGELFF
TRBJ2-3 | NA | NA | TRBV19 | TGTGCCAGTAGTAGTGGGAGTCGGGTAGATACGCAGTATTTT | CASSSGSRVDTQYF
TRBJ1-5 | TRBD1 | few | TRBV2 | TGTGCCAGCAGTGAGGACAGGTTTAATAGCAATCAGCCCCAGCATTTT | CASSEDRFNSNQPQHF
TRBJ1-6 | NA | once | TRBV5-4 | TGTGCCAGCAGCTCCTACAGCGGGGCAAATTCACCCCTCCACTTT | CASSSYSGANSPLHF
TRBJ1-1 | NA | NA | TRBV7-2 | TGTGCCAGCAGCTTAGCTGGGGGCTCCACTGAAGCTTTCTTT | CASSLAGGSTEAFF
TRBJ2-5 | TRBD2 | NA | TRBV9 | TGTGCCAGCAGCGTAGCGGGGGGGTTGGTCCAAGAGACCCAGTACTTC | CASSVAGGLVQETQYF
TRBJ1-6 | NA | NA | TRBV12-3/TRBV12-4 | TGTGCCAGCGGGGACTCCGGGGATTCACCCCTCCACTTT | CASGDSGDSPLHF
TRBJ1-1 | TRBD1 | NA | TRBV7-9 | TGTGCCAGCAGCTACATAGGGACAGGGGACTACGAAGCTTTCTTT | CASSYIGTGDYEAFF
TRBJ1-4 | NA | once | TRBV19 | TGTGCCAGTAGTATATTCGGACAGATAAATGAAAAACTGTTTTTT | CASSIFGQINEKLFF
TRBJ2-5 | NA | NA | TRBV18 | TGTGCCAGCTCACCACCGGACGGGAGAGTCACCCAGTACTTC | CASSPPDGRVTQYF
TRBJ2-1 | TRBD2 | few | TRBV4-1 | TGCGCCAGCAGCCAAGATGTCCTAGCGGGAAACAATGAGCAGTTCTTC | CASSQDVLAGNNEQFF
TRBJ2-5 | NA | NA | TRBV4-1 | TGCGCCAGCAGCCAGAATAGGCCCGGGGAGACCCAGTACTTC | CASSQNRPGETQYF
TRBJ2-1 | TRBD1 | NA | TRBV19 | TGTGCCAGTAGGCGGGACAGGGTGTCCTACAATGAGCAGTTCTTC | CASRRDRVSYNEQFF
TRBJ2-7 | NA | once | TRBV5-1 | TGCGCCAGCAGCTTGGCCGCCGGTACCTCCTACGAGCAGTACTTC | CASSLAAGTSYEQYF
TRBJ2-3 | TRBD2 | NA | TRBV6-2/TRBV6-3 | TGTGCCAGCAGCCCCGAGCGGGAGGGCAGAGATACGCAGTATTTT | CASSPEREGRDTQYF
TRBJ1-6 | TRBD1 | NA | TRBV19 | TGTGCCAGTAGTCTGGACAGGGTCAATTCACCCCTCCACTTT | CASSLDRVNSPLHF
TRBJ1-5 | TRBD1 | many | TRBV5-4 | TGTGCCAGCAGCTTGGCCGGGACAGGGGGTGGTGGGCCCCAGCATTTT | CASSLAGTGGGGPQHF
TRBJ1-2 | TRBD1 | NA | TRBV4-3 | TGCGCCAGCAGCCCTGGACAGGGGAACTATGGCTACACCTTC | CASSPGQGNYGYTF
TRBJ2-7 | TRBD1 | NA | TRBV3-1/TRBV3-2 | TGTGCCAGCAGCCAAGGTCTGGCGTTGACAGGGGGCCACGAGCAGTACTTC | CASSQGLALTGGHEQYF
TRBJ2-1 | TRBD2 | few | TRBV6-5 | TGTGCCAGCAGTCTAGCGGGAGGCTACAATGAGCAGTTCTTC | CASSLAGGYNEQFF
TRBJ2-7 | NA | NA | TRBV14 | TGTGCCAGCAGCCGTTCAGACTTGTACGAGCAGTACTTC | CASSRSDLYEQYF
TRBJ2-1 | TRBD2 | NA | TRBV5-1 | TGCGCCAGCAGCTTGGGGTGGCGGACTAGCTCCTACAATGAGCAGTTCTTC | CASSLGWRTSSYNEQFF
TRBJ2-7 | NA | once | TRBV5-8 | TGTGCCAGCAGTCGTGGCCCCTACGAGCAGTACTTC | CASSRGPYEQYF